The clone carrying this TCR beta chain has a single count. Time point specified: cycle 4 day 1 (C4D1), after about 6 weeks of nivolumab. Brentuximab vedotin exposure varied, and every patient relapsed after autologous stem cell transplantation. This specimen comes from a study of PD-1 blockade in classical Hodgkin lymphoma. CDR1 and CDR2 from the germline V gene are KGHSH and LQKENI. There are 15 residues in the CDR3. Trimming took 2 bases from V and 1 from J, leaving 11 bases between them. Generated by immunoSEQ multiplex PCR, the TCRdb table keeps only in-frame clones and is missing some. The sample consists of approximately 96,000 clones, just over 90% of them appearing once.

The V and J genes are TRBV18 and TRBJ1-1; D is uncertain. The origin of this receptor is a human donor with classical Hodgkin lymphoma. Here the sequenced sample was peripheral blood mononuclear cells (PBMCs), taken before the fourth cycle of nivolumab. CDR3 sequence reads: CASSPNDIKNTEAFF. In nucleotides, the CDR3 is TGTGCCAGCTCACCAAACGACATAAAGAACACTGAAGCTTTCTTT.